This T cell receptor beta chain is from a study of human T cells and chemical hapten exposure. Notes on the study in general: Expanded TCRs showed more large CDR3 clusters than pre-sensitization or healthy control sets.

This clonotype was counted only a few times. What it binds is unknown. The CDR3 is 14 amino acids. Germline assignment: CDR1 LGHDT and CDR2 YNNKEL (reference sequence). V was pared by 4 bases and J by 5 bases, with 14 bases between. Time point given: patch test 2, 6 weeks after DPC sensitization. The treatment here: therapeutic diphenylcyclopropenone sensitization with weekly scalp DPC. Within the library, unique molecular identifiers were attached to each individual cDNA molecule. Authors' processing steps: The median was about 96,000 TCRs per sample, ranging roughly 23,224 to 690,600. TCRdb independently ran MiXCR on the RACE reads; one entry per CDR3 protein. TCRdb, rather than the study authors, made the V and J calls. The sample has about 350,000 distinct CDR3 sequences; about 6.3% are singletons.

The receptor was isolated from a woman aged 18-29 years with alopecia areata. Some clones in this sample may be carry-over from other donors' samples. The chain links TRBV3-1 to TRBJ2-5; D gene unclear. The starting material was whole blood, obtained in connection with sensitization to the hapten diphenylcyclopropenone (DPC). The CDR3 DNA sequence: TGTGCCAGCAGCCGGGGTCCAGACCGGGAGACCCAGTACTTC. Its protein product is CASSRGPDRETQYF.